A selection of T cell receptor beta chains follows, all from one sample in a study of blood T cell repertoires in COVID-19. Data came from immunoSEQ multiplex PCR; TCRdb stores just in-frame clones and leaves some out. Among about 330,000 clones, roughly 90% were seen once, and the ten largest hold under 5%. The sequencing input was peripheral blood. These receptors were taken from a woman between 50 and 59 years old with active or convalescent COVID-19. CDR3s include the opening cysteine and the closing phenylalanine or tryptophan. A D gene is named only where the DNA matches it firmly. Expanded clones get a size class; other rows say once, few or many, or leave the size out.

size: NA; V: TRBV19; J: TRBJ1-2; D: TRBD1; CDR3: CASRIAGTGAEGGYTF; DNA: TGTGCCAGTAGGATCGCCGGGACAGGGGCCGAAGGCGGCTACACCTTC
size: NA; V: TRBV14; J: TRBJ2-5; D: TRBD2; CDR3: CASSQDDGRRHF; DNA: TGTGCCAGCAGCCAAGATGACGGGAGGCGCCACTTC
size: NA; V: TRBV20-1; J: TRBJ1-2; D: NA; CDR3: CSASIRRTGGYGYTF; DNA: TGCAGTGCTAGTATCCGCCGTACGGGTGGCTATGGCTACACCTTC
size: NA; V: TRBV20-1; J: TRBJ2-7; D: TRBD1; CDR3: CSALTGPEQYF; DNA: TGCAGTGCTTTGACAGGGCCCGAGCAGTACTTC
size: NA; V: TRBV10-3; J: TRBJ2-7; D: NA; CDR3: CAISGGTGTLYEQYF; DNA: TGTGCCATCAGTGGCGGGACCGGGACCCTATACGAGCAGTACTTC
size: NA; V: TRBV7-2; J: TRBJ1-6; D: NA; CDR3: CASIQSGHQTFLHF; DNA: TGTGCCAGCATCCAATCGGGACACCAGACTTTCCTCCACTTT
size: NA; V: TRBV12-3/TRBV12-4; J: TRBJ2-7; D: NA; CDR3: CASTPDKSYEQYF; DNA: TGTGCCAGTACCCCCGACAAGTCCTACGAGCAGTACTTC
size: once; V: TRBV6-2/TRBV6-3; J: TRBJ1-5; D: NA; CDR3: CASSSPSNQPQHF; DNA: TGTGCCAGCAGTTCCCCCTCGAATCAGCCCCAGCATTTT
size: NA; V: TRBV3-1/TRBV3-2; J: TRBJ2-6; D: NA; CDR3: CASSPTGSSGANVLTF; DNA: TGTGCCAGCAGCCCGACAGGCTCCTCTGGGGCCAACGTCCTGACTTTC
size: NA; V: TRBV5-1; J: TRBJ2-7; D: NA; CDR3: CASKGGNYEQYF; DNA: TGCGCCAGCAAAGGCGGAAACTACGAGCAGTACTTC
size: NA; V: TRBV6-6; J: TRBJ1-2; D: TRBD1; CDR3: CASSSGQAGTHYGYTF; DNA: TGTGCCAGCAGTTCGGGACAGGCCGGGACTCACTATGGCTACACCTTC
size: NA; V: TRBV7-2; J: TRBJ2-2; D: NA; CDR3: CASSKTPGNTGELFF; DNA: TGTGCCAGCAGCAAGACCCCGGGGAACACCGGGGAGCTGTTTTTT
size: once; V: TRBV25-1; J: TRBJ2-7; D: NA; CDR3: CASSDQRLGALGYEQYF; DNA: TGTGCCAGCAGTGACCAACGACTAGGGGCGCTCGGCTACGAGCAGTACTTC
size: NA; V: TRBV10-1; J: TRBJ2-7; D: NA; CDR3: CASSRDSPRQAKLFYEQYF; DNA: TGCGCCAGCAGCCGCGACAGTCCAAGGCAGGCAAAGCTTTTCTACGAGCAGTACTTC
size: NA; V: TRBV25-1; J: TRBJ1-5; D: NA; CDR3: CASSESKSNSNQPQHF; DNA: TGTGCCAGCAGTGAATCTAAGTCCAATAGCAATCAGCCCCAGCATTTT
size: once; V: TRBV4-1; J: TRBJ1-1; D: TRBD1; CDR3: CASSPTGALNTEAFF; DNA: TGCGCCAGCAGCCCGACAGGGGCCCTCAACACTGAAGCTTTCTTT
size: NA; V: TRBV25-1; J: TRBJ1-3; D: NA; CDR3: CASSEPGSSGNTIYF; DNA: TGTGCCAGCAGTGAACCCGGGTCCTCTGGAAACACCATATATTTT
size: NA; V: TRBV11-2; J: TRBJ1-3; D: TRBD1; CDR3: CASSSPGQIIRSGNTIYF; DNA: TGTGCCAGCAGCTCCCCGGGACAGATCATTCGCTCTGGAAACACCATATATTTT
size: NA; V: TRBV28; J: TRBJ2-7; D: TRBD1; CDR3: CASTQGAGQGGYEQYF; DNA: TGTGCCAGCACCCAAGGGGCCGGACAGGGAGGCTACGAGCAGTACTTC
size: once; V: TRBV28; J: TRBJ1-5; D: NA; CDR3: CASNKGWGSNQPQHF; DNA: TGTGCCAGCAATAAGGGGTGGGGTTCCAATCAGCCCCAGCATTTT
size: NA; V: TRBV16; J: TRBJ1-5; D: TRBD1; CDR3: CASSPGQGYEPQHF; DNA: TGTGCCAGCAGCCCCGGACAGGGGTATGAGCCCCAGCATTTT
size: NA; V: TRBV27; J: TRBJ2-2; D: TRBD1; CDR3: CASSFNRRTGGIGELFF; DNA: TGTGCCAGCAGTTTTAACAGACGGACAGGGGGCATCGGGGAGCTGTTTTTT
size: NA; V: TRBV5-1; J: TRBJ2-3; D: NA; CDR3: CASSLESTATDTQYF; DNA: TGCGCCAGCAGCTTGGAGAGTACTGCTACAGATACGCAGTATTTT
size: NA; V: TRBV27; J: TRBJ2-5; D: NA; CDR3: CASSPRTWEETQYF; DNA: TGTGCCAGCAGTCCCCGGACTTGGGAAGAGACCCAGTACTTC
size: NA; V: TRBV7-3; J: TRBJ2-5; D: NA; CDR3: CASSSRRGLQETQYF; DNA: TGTGCCAGCAGCAGCCGCCGGGGTTTACAAGAGACCCAGTACTTC
size: NA; V: TRBV2; J: TRBJ1-5; D: TRBD1; CDR3: CASSPLPGQAKVPNQPQHF; DNA: TGTGCCAGCAGTCCCCTACCGGGACAGGCAAAGGTCCCCAATCAGCCCCAGCATTTT
size: NA; V: TRBV28; J: TRBJ2-3; D: NA; CDR3: CASSSVGLGYF; DNA: TGTGCCAGCAGTTCAGTGGGACTGGGGTATTTT
size: NA; V: TRBV27; J: TRBJ2-3; D: TRBD2; CDR3: CASSLIAGGLYTDTQYF; DNA: TGTGCCAGCAGTTTAATAGCGGGGGGCCTGTACACAGATACGCAGTATTTT
size: few; V: TRBV7-3; J: TRBJ2-1; D: NA; CDR3: CASSSLPQGQQFF; DNA: TGTGCCAGCAGCTCCCTCCCTCAGGGGCAGCAGTTCTTC
size: NA; V: TRBV5-1; J: TRBJ2-3; D: TRBD2; CDR3: CASSLSYWGGGTDTQYF; DNA: TGCGCCAGCAGCTTGAGTTATTGGGGGGGAGGCACAGATACGCAGTATTTT
size: few; V: TRBV28; J: TRBJ2-1; D: NA; CDR3: CASSLASTGYRNEQFF; DNA: TGTGCCAGCAGTTTAGCTAGCACGGGCTACCGGAATGAGCAGTTCTTC
size: NA; V: TRBV12-3/TRBV12-4; J: TRBJ1-1; D: TRBD1; CDR3: CASSPPGGTEAFF; DNA: TGTGCCAGCAGCCCCCCAGGGGGCACTGAAGCTTTCTTT
size: few; V: TRBV6-6; J: TRBJ2-2; D: TRBD2; CDR3: CASSSPGRANTGELFF; DNA: TGTGCCAGCAGTTCCCCGGGGAGGGCCAACACCGGGGAGCTGTTTTTT
size: NA; V: TRBV6-5; J: TRBJ1-3; D: NA; CDR3: CASTTGSSGNTIYF; DNA: TGTGCCAGCACCACAGGGTCCTCTGGAAACACCATATATTTT
size: NA; V: TRBV7-2; J: TRBJ1-2; D: NA; CDR3: CASRAAGSNYGYTF; DNA: TGTGCCAGCAGGGCGGCAGGGTCTAACTATGGCTACACCTTC
size: NA; V: TRBV7-2; J: TRBJ2-7; D: TRBD2; CDR3: CASSSRAGVAYEQYF; DNA: TGTGCCAGCAGCTCCAGGGCGGGGGTAGCCTACGAGCAGTACTTC
size: NA; V: TRBV19; J: TRBJ1-2; D: NA; CDR3: CASSIEGLSYGYTF; DNA: TGTGCCAGTAGTATAGAAGGACTGAGCTATGGCTACACCTTC
size: NA; V: TRBV28; J: TRBJ2-7; D: TRBD1; CDR3: CASSSDRGMNEQYF; DNA: TGTGCCAGCAGTTCCGACAGGGGGATGAACGAGCAGTACTTC
size: once; V: TRBV6-2/TRBV6-3; J: TRBJ2-7; D: NA; CDR3: CASSSRRATEQYF; DNA: TGTGCCAGCAGCTCTCGGCGGGCTACCGAGCAGTACTTC
size: few; V: TRBV3-1/TRBV3-2; J: TRBJ2-3; D: TRBD2; CDR3: CASSLTSGKTDTQYF; DNA: TGTGCCAGCAGCTTGACTAGCGGGAAGACAGATACGCAGTATTTT
size: once; V: TRBV6-2/TRBV6-3; J: TRBJ2-1; D: TRBD1; CDR3: CASSYSTGAGEQFF; DNA: TGTGCCAGCAGTTACTCGACAGGGGCAGGGGAGCAGTTCTTC
size: NA; V: TRBV29-1; J: TRBJ1-2; D: TRBD1; CDR3: CSVTRTGQGSGGYTF; DNA: TGCAGCGTTACCCGAACTGGACAGGGTTCGGGAGGCTACACCTTC
size: NA; V: TRBV12-3/TRBV12-4; J: TRBJ1-5; D: NA; CDR3: CASSLRQNQPQHF; DNA: TGTGCCAGCAGTTTGAGACAGAACCAGCCCCAGCATTTT
size: NA; V: TRBV7-9; J: TRBJ2-3; D: TRBD1; CDR3: CASSLVTGVDTDTQYF; DNA: TGTGCCAGCAGCTTGGTGACAGGGGTCGACACAGATACGCAGTATTTT
size: NA; V: TRBV9; J: TRBJ2-7; D: TRBD2; CDR3: CASSVDPGLIYEQYF; DNA: TGTGCCAGCAGCGTGGATCCGGGACTAATCTACGAGCAGTACTTC